This T cell receptor (beta chain) was observed in a study of Ad26.COV2.S vaccination and SARS-CoV-2 variants. Study as a whole: Recipients of Ad26.COV2.S got it intramuscularly, once or twice 56 days apart.

With respect to this clone: The antigen remains unidentified.

Treatment meaning: around 19 received Ad26.COV2.S at low or high dose, single or two shots; roughly 5 received placebo; per-sample allocation not given. Each sample was drawn 63 days after the first injection (of vaccine or placebo). It was Wuhan-strain SARS-CoV-2 spike that the Ad26 vaccine vector expressed. Study results and caveats: After vaccination, substantial breadth of spike-specific CD8+ and CD4+ responses was reported. Measurements of TCR breadth and depth may have given underestimates of the total T cell responses.

Trimming removed 7 bases from V and 3 bases from J, with 12 bases in between. The CDR3 is 13 amino acids. CDR1 MNHNY and CDR2 SVGAGI come from the germline V gene (reference sequence). Profiling relied on immunoSEQ multiplex PCR, and the TCRdb table lists in-frame clones only, not all of them. Among 250,000 to 300,000 clones listed, around 87% were seen once. Sequencing was performed on peripheral blood, taken in a trial of Ad26.COV2.S vaccine versus placebo. The TCR comes from a person aged 18-60 years who received the Ad26.COV2.S COVID-19 vaccine or a placebo. This rearrangement joins TRBV6-6 to TRBJ2-5; tentatively, D is TRBD2 (6 bases). CDR3 sequence: CASTSGPKETQYF. The DNA for the CDR3 is TGTGCCAGCACCAGCGGGCCTAAAGAGACCCAGTACTTC.